This T cell receptor beta chain is from a study of cytomegalovirus exposure and HLA in healthy donors. The method was immunoSEQ multiplex PCR; TCRdb's version includes in-frame clones alone and lacks a portion of them. The sample carries approximately 270,000 clones, 65% to 90% recorded once. Per the germline V gene, CDR1 is LGHNA and CDR2 is YSLEER. Trimming at V came to 0 bases and at J to 1 base, leaving 8 bases not matched to a gene. CDR3 size: 17 residues. The chain combines TRBV4-3 with TRBJ2-7; 8 bases map to TRBD1. The sample was PBMCs. The clonotype comes from a woman aged 18-30 years in good health and CMV-seronegative. The chain's CDR3 is CASSQERSGQVSYEQYF. CDR3 DNA: TGCGCCAGCAGCCAAGAAAGGTCGGGACAGGTATCCTACGAGCAGTACTTC.